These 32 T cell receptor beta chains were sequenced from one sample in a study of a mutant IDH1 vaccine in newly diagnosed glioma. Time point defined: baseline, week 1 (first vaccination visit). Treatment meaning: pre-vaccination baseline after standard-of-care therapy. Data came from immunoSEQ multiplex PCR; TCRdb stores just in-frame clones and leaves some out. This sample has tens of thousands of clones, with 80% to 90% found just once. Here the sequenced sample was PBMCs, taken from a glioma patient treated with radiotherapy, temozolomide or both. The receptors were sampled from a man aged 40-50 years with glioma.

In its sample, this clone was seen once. This CDR3 reads CASCSNQPQHF. CDR3 DNA: TGCGCCAGTTGTAGCAATCAGCCCCAGCATTTT. V and J are TRBV10-1 and TRBJ1-5; D call uncertain. The CDR3 sequence is 11 residues long. CDR1 is WNHNN and CDR2 is SYGVQD in the germline V gene (reference sequence). V lost 9 bases and J lost 0, with 3 bases in between.

The CDR3 nucleotides are TGTGCCAGCAGTGACCCCAGGGGGACTCACTACGAGCAGTACTTC. It yields the protein CASSDPRGTHYEQYF. The genes are TRBV27 and TRBJ2-7; D is possibly TRBD1 (7 bases). This CDR3 has 15 residues. Germline CDR1 MNHEY, CDR2 SMNVEV (reference sequence). V was clipped by 5 bases and J by 3 bases, with 17 bases between them.

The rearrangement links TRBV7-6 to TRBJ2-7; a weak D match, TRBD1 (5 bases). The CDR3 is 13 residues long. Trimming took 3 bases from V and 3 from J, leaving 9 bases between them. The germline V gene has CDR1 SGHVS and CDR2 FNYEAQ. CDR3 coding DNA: TGTGCCAGCAGCTTGGGGCCCAACTACGAGCAGTACTTC. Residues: CASSLGPNYEQYF.

The CDR3 region has the DNA TGTGCCAGCAACGTTGCCGGGACAGGAATTACCTACGAGCAGTACTTC. It is translated as CASNVAGTGITYEQYF. This chain uses TRBV11-2 with TRBJ2-7; TRBD1 matches at 8 bases. CDR1 is SGHAT and CDR2 is FQNNGV in the germline V gene. V lost 7 bases, J lost 2 bases, and 13 bases stayed unmatched. This CDR3 region has 16 residues.

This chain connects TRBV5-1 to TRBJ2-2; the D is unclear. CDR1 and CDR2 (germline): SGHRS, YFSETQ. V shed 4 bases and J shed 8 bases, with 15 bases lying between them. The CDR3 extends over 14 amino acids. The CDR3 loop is CASSPGSGSGELFF. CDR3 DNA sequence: TGCGCCAGCAGCCCCGGGTCGGGTTCAGGGGAGCTGTTTTTT.

In DNA form, the CDR3 reads TGCAGCGTTTGGGGGTCTAGCACAGATACGCAGTATTTT. Translated: CSVWGSSTDTQYF. The gene calls are TRBV29-1 and TRBJ2-3; D possibly matches TRBD1 or TRBD2 (5 bases each). Trimming cost V 5 bases and J 0 bases, with 9 bases left between them. From germline, CDR1 is SQVTM and CDR2 ANQGSEA. The length of the CDR3 is 13 residues.

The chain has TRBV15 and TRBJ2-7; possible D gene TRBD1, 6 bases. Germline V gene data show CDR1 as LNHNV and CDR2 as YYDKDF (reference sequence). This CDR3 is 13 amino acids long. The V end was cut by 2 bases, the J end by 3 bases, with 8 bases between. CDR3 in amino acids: CATSRRDNYEQYF. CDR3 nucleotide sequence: TGTGCCACCAGCAGACGGGACAACTACGAGCAGTACTTC.

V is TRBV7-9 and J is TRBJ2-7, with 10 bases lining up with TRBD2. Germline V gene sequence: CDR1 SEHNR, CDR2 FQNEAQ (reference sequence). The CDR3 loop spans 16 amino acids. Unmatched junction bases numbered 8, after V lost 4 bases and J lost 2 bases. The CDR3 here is CASSYYSGRSAYEQYF. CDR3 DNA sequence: TGTGCCAGCAGCTACTATAGCGGGAGGAGCGCCTACGAGCAGTACTTC.

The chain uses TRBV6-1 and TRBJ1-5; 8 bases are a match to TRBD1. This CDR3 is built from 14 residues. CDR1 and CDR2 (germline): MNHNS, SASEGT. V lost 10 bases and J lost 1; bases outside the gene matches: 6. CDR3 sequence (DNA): TGTGCCACCCCAGGGGGCTACAGCAATCAGCCCCAGCATTTT. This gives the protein CATPGGYSNQPQHF.

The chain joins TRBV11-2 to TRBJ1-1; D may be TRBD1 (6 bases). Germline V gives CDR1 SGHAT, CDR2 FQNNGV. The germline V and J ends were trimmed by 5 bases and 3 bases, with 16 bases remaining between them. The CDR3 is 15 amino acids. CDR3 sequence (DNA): TGTGCCAGCAGCAATGTCACAGGGAGGTACACTGAAGCTTTCTTT. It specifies CASSNVTGRYTEAFF.

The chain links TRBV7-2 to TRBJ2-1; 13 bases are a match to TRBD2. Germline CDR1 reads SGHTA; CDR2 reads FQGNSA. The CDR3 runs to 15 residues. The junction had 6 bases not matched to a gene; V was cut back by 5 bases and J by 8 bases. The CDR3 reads CASSPLAGGPDEQFF. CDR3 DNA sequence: TGTGCCAGCAGCCCACTAGCGGGAGGGCCCGATGAGCAGTTCTTC.

CDR3 residues: CASSQAKGGFVVLTF. Here the CDR3 DNA reads TGTGCCAGCAGCCAGGCGAAAGGGGGATTCGTCGTCCTGACTTTC. This chain links TRBV4-2 with TRBJ2-6; D is possibly TRBD1 (6 bases). V was cut by 3 bases and J by 12 bases, with 18 bases left in between. CDR3 size: 15 residues. Germline CDR1 is LGHNA and CDR2 is YNFKEQ.

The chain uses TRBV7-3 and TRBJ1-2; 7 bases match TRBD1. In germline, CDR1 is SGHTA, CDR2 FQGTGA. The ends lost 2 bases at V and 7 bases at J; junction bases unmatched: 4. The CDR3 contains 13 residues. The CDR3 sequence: CASSLRQGSGYTF. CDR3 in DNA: TGTGCCAGCAGCTTACGACAGGGCTCTGGCTACACCTTC.

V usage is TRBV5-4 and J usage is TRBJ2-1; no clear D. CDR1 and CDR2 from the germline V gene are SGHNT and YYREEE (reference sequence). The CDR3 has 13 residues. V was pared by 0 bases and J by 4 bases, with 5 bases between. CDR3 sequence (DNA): TGTGCCAGCAGCTTGGCTTTGTACAATGAGCAGTTCTTC. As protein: CASSLALYNEQFF.

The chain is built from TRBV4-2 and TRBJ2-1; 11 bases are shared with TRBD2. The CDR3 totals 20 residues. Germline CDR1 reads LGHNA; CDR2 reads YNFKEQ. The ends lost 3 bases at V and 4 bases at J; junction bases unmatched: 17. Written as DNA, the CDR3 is TGTGCCAGCAGCCACCACCCAGGGGGGGGTCTAGCGGGAGGTTACAATGAGCAGTTCTTC. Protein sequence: CASSHHPGGGLAGGYNEQFF.

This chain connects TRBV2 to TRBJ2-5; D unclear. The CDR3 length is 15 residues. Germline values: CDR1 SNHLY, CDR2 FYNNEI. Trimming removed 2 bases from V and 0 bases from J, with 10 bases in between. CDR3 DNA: TGTGCCAGCAGTGAATCTTCTACGTACCAAGAGACCCAGTACTTC. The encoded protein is CASSESSTYQETQYF.

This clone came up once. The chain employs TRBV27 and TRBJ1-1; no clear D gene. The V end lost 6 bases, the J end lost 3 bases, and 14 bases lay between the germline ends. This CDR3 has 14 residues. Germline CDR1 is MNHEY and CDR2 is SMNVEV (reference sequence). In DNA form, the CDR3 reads TGTGCCAGCAGGCTAACAGAGGCTCACACTGAAGCTTTCTTT. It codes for CASRLTEAHTEAFF.

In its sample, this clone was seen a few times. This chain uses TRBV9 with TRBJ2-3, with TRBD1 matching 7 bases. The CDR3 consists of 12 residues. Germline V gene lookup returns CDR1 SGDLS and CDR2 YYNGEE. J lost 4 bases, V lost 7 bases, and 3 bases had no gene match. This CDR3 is CASEGAADTQYF. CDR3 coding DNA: TGTGCCAGCGAGGGGGCTGCAGATACGCAGTATTTT.

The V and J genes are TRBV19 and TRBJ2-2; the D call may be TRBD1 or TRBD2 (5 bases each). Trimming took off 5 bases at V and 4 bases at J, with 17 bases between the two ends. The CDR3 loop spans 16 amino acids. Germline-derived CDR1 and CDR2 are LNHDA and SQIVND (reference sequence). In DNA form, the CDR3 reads TGTGCCAGTAGTTTCGATCAGGGACCTATCACCGGGGAGCTGTTTTTT. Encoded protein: CASSFDQGPITGELFF.

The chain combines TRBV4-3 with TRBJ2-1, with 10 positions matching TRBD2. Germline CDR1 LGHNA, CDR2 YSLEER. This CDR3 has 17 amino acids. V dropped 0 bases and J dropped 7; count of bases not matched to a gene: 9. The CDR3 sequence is CASSQDPLAGVINEQFF. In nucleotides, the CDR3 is TGCGCCAGCAGCCAAGATCCCCTAGCGGGAGTCATAAATGAGCAGTTCTTC.

This CDR3 reads CASSQPSGLDEQYF. In DNA form, the CDR3 reads TGCGCCAGCAGCCAACCTTCAGGGCTCGACGAGCAGTACTTC. V gene TRBV4-1 combines with J gene TRBJ2-7, with D possibly matching TRBD1 (5 bases). The CDR3 covers 14 residues. Looked up from germline, CDR1 is MGHRA and CDR2 is YSYEKL. The V gene lost 2 bases and the J gene lost 5 bases, with 13 bases spanning the gap.

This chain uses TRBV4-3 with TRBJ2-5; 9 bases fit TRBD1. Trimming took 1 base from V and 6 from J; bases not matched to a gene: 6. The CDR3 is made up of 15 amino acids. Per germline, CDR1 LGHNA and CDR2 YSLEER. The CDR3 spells CASSQGSGQGKTQYF. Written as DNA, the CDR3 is TGCGCCAGCAGCCAAGGGTCGGGACAGGGAAAGACCCAGTACTTC.

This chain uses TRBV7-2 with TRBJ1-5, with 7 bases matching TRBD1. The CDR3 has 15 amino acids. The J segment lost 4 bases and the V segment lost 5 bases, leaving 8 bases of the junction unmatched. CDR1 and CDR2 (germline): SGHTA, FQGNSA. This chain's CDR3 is CASSTRTGSNQPQHF. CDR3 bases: TGTGCCAGCAGCACCCGGACAGGTTCTAATCAGCCCCAGCATTTT.

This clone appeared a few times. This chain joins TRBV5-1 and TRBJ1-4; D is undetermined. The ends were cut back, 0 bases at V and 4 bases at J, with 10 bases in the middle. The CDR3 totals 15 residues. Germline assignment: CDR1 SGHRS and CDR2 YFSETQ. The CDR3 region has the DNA TGCGCCAGCAGCTTGGGGGCGCCCGATAATGAAAAACTGTTTTTT. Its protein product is CASSLGAPDNEKLFF.

CDR3 sequence (DNA): TGTGCCAGCAGCCGACAGGGAACAAATGAAAAACTGTTTTTT. As protein: CASSRQGTNEKLFF. The chain couples TRBV28 to TRBJ1-4; 7 positions match TRBD1. The ends lost 6 bases at V and 5 bases at J; junction bases unmatched: 6. Germline CDR1 reads MDHEN; CDR2 reads SYDVKM. CDR3 length: 14 amino acids. The variable domain in full, with the rest retrieved from reference TRBV28 and TRBJ1-4, is DVKVTQSSRYLVKRTGEKVFLECVQDMDHENMFWYRQDPGLGLRLIYFSYDVKMKEKGDIPEGYSVSREKKERFSLILESASTNQTSMYLCASSRQGTNEKLFFGSGTQLSVL.

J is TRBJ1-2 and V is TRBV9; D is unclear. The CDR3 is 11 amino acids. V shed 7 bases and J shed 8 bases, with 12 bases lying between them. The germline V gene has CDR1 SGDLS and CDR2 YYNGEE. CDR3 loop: CASRGGGGYTF. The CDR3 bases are TGTGCCAGCCGGGGTGGTGGGGGCTACACCTTC.

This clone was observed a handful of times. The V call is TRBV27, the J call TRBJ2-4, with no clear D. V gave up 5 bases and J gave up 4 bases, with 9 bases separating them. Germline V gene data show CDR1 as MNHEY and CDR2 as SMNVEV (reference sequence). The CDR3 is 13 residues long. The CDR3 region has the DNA TGTGCCAGCAGTCTTGGGATTAAAAACATTCAGTACTTC. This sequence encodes CASSLGIKNIQYF.

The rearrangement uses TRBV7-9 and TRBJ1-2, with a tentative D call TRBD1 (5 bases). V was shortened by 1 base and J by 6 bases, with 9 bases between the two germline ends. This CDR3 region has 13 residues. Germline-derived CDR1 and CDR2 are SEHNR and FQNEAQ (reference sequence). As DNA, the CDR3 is TGTGCCAGCAGCTTAGATAAACAGGATGGCTACACCTTC. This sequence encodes CASSLDKQDGYTF. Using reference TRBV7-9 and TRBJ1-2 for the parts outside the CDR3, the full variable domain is DTGVSQNPRHKITKRGQNVTFRCDPISEHNRLYWYRQTLGQGPEFLTYFQNEAQLEKSRLLSDRFSAERPKGSFSTLEIQRTEQGDSAMYLCASSLDKQDGYTFGSGTRLTVV.

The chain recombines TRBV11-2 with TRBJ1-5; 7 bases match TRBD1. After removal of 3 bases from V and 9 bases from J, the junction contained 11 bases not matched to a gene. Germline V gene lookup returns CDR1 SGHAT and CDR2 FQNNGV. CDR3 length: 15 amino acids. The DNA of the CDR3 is TGTGCCAGCAGCTTCGACAGGGAGGGATACCGGCCCCAGCATTTT. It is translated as CASSFDREGYRPQHF.

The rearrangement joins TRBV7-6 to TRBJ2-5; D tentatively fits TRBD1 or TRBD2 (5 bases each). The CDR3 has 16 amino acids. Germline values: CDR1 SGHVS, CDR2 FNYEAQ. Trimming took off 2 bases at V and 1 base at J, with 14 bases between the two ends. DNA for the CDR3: TGTGCCAGCAGCTTACAACCCCGGGACGGCCAAGAGACCCAGTACTTC. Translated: CASSLQPRDGQETQYF.

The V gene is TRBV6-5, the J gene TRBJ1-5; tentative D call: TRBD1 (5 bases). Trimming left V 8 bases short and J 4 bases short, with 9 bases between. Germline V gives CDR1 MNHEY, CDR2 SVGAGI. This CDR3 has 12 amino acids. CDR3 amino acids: CASRGSNQPQHF. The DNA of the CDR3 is TGTGCCAGCCGGGGCAGTAATCAGCCCCAGCATTTT.

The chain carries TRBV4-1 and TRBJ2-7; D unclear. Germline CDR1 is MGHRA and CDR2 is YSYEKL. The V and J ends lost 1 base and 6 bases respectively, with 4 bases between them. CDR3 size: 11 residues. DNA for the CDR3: TGCGCCAGCAGCCAAGGGGCCGAGCAGTACTTC. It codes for CASSQGAEQYF.